Listed here are 2 T cell receptor beta chains from one sample, sequenced in a study of Tregs in tolerant kidney transplant recipients. The data were produced by immunoSEQ multiplex PCR, yet TCRdb's version contains in-frame clones alone and is incomplete. Of about 120,000 clones in the sample, about 90% were seen once. The specimen sequenced was CD4+ T cells from blood. These receptors were collected from a human donor in good health.

The chain employs TRBV5-1 and TRBJ2-7; no clear D. Germline V lookup: CDR1 SGHRS, CDR2 YFSETQ. The CDR3 loop spans 15 amino acids. Trimming removed 0 bases at V and 2 bases at J, with 12 bases between. The DNA of the CDR3 is TGCGCCAGCAGCTTGGCCGCTTCAGGCCCCTACGAGCAGTACTTC. Translation gives CASSLAASGPYEQYF.

The chain uses TRBV5-1 and TRBJ2-7; 10 nucleotides align to TRBD2. Trimming removed 4 bases from V and 2 bases from J; junction bases left unmatched: 9. The CDR3 consists of 16 residues. Germline V CDR1 and CDR2: SGHRS, YFSETQ. For the CDR3, the DNA is TGCGCCAGCAGCCCCCAGACTAGCGGGTTACCCTACGAGCAGTACTTC. Translated, it gives CASSPQTSGLPYEQYF.